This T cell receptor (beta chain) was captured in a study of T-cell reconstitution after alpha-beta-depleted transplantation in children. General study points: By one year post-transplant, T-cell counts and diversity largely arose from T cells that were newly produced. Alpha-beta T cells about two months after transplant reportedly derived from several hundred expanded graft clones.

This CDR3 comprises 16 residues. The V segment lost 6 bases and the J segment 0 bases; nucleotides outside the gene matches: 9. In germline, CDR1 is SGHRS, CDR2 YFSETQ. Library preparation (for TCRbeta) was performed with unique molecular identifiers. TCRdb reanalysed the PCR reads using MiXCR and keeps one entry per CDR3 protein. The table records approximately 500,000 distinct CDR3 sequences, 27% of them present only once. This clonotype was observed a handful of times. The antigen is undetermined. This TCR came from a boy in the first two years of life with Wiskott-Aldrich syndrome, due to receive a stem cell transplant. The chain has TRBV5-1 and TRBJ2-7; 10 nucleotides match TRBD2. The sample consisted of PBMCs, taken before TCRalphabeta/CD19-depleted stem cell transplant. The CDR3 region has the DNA TGCGCCAGCACCTGGACTAGCGGTAAGAGCTCCTACGAGCAGTACTTC. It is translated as CASTWTSGKSSYEQYF.